This passage covers 7 T cell receptor beta chains from one sample sequenced in a study of cytomegalovirus exposure and HLA in healthy donors (dated by TCRdb to 2016 to 2017). Libraries were built with the immunoSEQ multiplex PCR assay. For the multiplex PCR, a mixture combining 60 forward primers for TCR Vbeta segments and 13 reverse primers for TCR Jbeta segments was used. Not all clones reach the TCRdb copy of this immuneACCESS table, which keeps in-frame sequences only. Checked studies attribute under half of the gap to unresolved V genes and leave the rest unexplained. The sample table lists about 130,000 clones, over 65% of them with a count of one. Together, the top ten hold 4.3% of the sample. Sequencing was performed on PBMCs. All receptors derive from a man aged 18 to 30 in good health and CMV-seropositive.

The genes are TRBV6-5 and TRBJ2-1; the match to TRBD2 covers 10 bases. This CDR3 has 15 amino acids. J was trimmed by 6 bases and V by 7 bases; bases with no gene match: 9. The germline gives CDR1 MNHEY, CDR2 SVGAGI. The CDR3 sequence is CASTPDSGRVNEQFF. The CDR3 coding sequence is TGTGCCAGCACTCCCGACAGCGGGAGGGTCAATGAGCAGTTCTTC.

The sample holds a few counts of this clone. V gene TRBV14 combines with J gene TRBJ1-1; a possible D gene is TRBD1 (5 bases). Germline V lookup: CDR1 SGHDN, CDR2 FVKESK. The V gene lost 4 bases and the J gene lost 0 bases, with 15 bases spanning the gap. The length of the CDR3 is 16 residues. CDR3 bases: TGTGCCAGCAGCCTCGACAGTCTCACTTTGAACACTGAAGCTTTCTTT. Its protein product is CASSLDSLTLNTEAFF.

The V call is TRBV6-5, the J call TRBJ1-4; D is perhaps TRBD1 (6 bases). Germline lookup yields CDR1 MNHEY and CDR2 SVGAGI. Trimming took off 5 bases at V and 10 bases at J, with 17 bases between the two ends. The CDR3 totals 14 residues. In nucleotides, the CDR3 is TGTGCCAGCAGTAAGGGGGGGGGCCATGGAAAACTGTTTTTT. The encoded protein is CASSKGGGHGKLFF.

The chain carries TRBV4-3 and TRBJ2-7, with D possibly matching TRBD1 (6 bases). The germline CDR1 and CDR2 sequences are LGHNA and YSLEER. Trimming left V 0 bases short and J 0 bases short, with 15 bases between. This CDR3 region has 17 residues. CDR3 in DNA: TGCGCCAGCAGCCAAGACCTGTGGGGGACAATCTCCTACGAGCAGTACTTC. This codes for CASSQDLWGTISYEQYF.

The CDR3 sequence is CASSISGQGGDTQYF. In DNA form, the CDR3 reads TGCGCCAGCAGCATCTCGGGACAGGGTGGAGATACGCAGTATTTT. This chain joins TRBV5-1 and TRBJ2-3; 9 positions match TRBD1. CDR3 length equals 15 residues. Trimming at V came to 4 bases and at J to 5 bases, leaving 8 bases not matched to a gene. The germline CDR1 and CDR2 sequences are SGHRS and YFSETQ. The variable domain in full, completed from reference TRBV5-1 and TRBJ2-3, reads KAGVTQTPRYLIKTRGQQVTLSCSPISGHRSVSWYQQTPGQGLQFLFEYFSETQRNKGNFPGRFSGRQFSNSRSEMNVSTLELGDSALYLCASSISGQGGDTQYFGPGTRLTVL.

The table lists this clone with a few counts. V gene TRBV6-6 combines with J gene TRBJ1-2, with 8 bases lining up with TRBD1. The length of the CDR3 is 13 residues. V dropped 6 bases and J dropped 8; count of bases not matched to a gene: 8. The germline gives CDR1 MNHNY, CDR2 SVGAGI (reference sequence). The CDR3 protein is CASRADRVGGYTF. The CDR3 DNA reads TGTGCCAGCAGAGCGGACAGGGTCGGAGGCTACACCTTC.

This clone was counted only a few times. The chain recombines TRBV5-1 with TRBJ2-1; 7 bases are a match to TRBD2. In germline, CDR1 is SGHRS, CDR2 YFSETQ. This CDR3 is built from 15 residues. J was trimmed by 6 bases and V by 3 bases; bases with no gene match: 9. CDR3 loop: CASSSRAGGGNEQFF. In DNA, the CDR3 is TGCGCCAGCAGCTCCCGGGCCGGCGGGGGCAATGAGCAGTTCTTC. The variable domain in full, completed from reference TRBV5-1 and TRBJ2-1, reads KAGVTQTPRYLIKTRGQQVTLSCSPISGHRSVSWYQQTPGQGLQFLFEYFSETQRNKGNFPGRFSGRQFSNSRSEMNVSTLELGDSALYLCASSSRAGGGNEQFFGPGTRLTVL.